These 14 T cell receptor beta chains share one sample of origin, sequenced in a study of graft-versus-host responses after intestinal transplantation. These receptors have no identified antigens. Data came from immunoSEQ multiplex PCR; TCRdb stores just in-frame clones and leaves some out. The table includes roughly 80,000 clones, about nine tenths detected once. The specimen was unstimulated CD8+ T cells sorted from spleen or lymph node cells, collected before transplant. These receptors were collected from a human donor who was the organ donor for an intestinal transplant.

CDR3 sequence reads: CASSVGTSGVTQYF. The DNA for the CDR3 is TGTGCCAGCAGCGTCGGGACTAGCGGGGTTACGCAGTATTTT. The chain is built from TRBV27 and TRBJ2-3; 13 bases line up with TRBD2. The CDR3 spans 14 residues. V dropped 6 bases and J dropped 8; count of bases not matched to a gene: 5. Germline V gene lookup returns CDR1 MNHEY and CDR2 SMNVEV (reference sequence).

The sample holds a few counts of this clone. The rearrangement links TRBV21-1 to TRBJ1-4; the tabulated D call, TRBD1, remains unverified against the DNA. TRBV21-1 is classified as a pseudogene. The CDR3 is 14 residues long. The CDR3 DNA follows: TGTGCCAGCAGCTCGGACAGGGTTAATGAAAAACTGTTTTTT. Its protein product is CASSSDRVNEKLFF.

The gene calls are TRBV9 and TRBJ2-7, with 8 bases lining up with TRBD2. The CDR3 covers 15 residues. V shed 4 bases and J 0 bases; nucleotides not matched to a gene: 6. Germline values: CDR1 SGDLS, CDR2 YYNGEE. This CDR3 reads CASSPSGGVSYEQYF. CDR3 sequence (DNA): TGTGCCAGCAGCCCGTCCGGGGGGGTCTCCTACGAGCAGTACTTC.

V usage is TRBV5-6 and J usage is TRBJ1-2, with a weak D call TRBD1 (6 bases). Germline V lookup: CDR1 SGHDT, CDR2 YYEEEE. CDR3 length: 14 amino acids. With 5 bases removed from V and 0 bases from J, the gap between germline ends came to 11 bases. The CDR3 sequence is CASSWTETNYGYTF. In nucleotides, the CDR3 is TGTGCCAGCAGTTGGACAGAAACTAACTATGGCTACACCTTC.

The V call is TRBV27, the J call TRBJ2-5; D ambiguous. Germline V gives CDR1 MNHEY, CDR2 SMNVEV (reference sequence). With 1 base removed from V and 4 bases from J, the gap between germline ends came to 7 bases. This CDR3 spans 13 amino acids. CDR3 residues: CASSLWFGETQYF. The CDR3 DNA reads TGTGCCAGCAGTTTATGGTTCGGAGAGACCCAGTACTTC.

The chain has TRBV2 and TRBJ2-7; D might be TRBD1 (6 bases). The CDR3 has 13 residues. V was pared by 8 bases and J by 6 bases, with 17 bases between. Germline loops: CDR1 SNHLY, CDR2 FYNNEI. For the CDR3, the DNA is TGTGCCAGCTGGACGGATTTAGGGGGCGAGCAGTACTTC. Encoded protein: CASWTDLGGEQYF.

This sequence joins TRBV5-1 and TRBJ2-5, with D perhaps matching TRBD2 (5 bases). This CDR3 region has 13 residues. The germline V gene encodes CDR1 SGHRS and CDR2 YFSETQ. Trimming removed 1 base at V and 5 bases at J, with 9 bases between. CDR3 DNA: TGCGCCAGCAGCTTGCCGGGATCGGAGACCCAGTACTTC. Protein product: CASSLPGSETQYF.

This chain connects TRBV15 to TRBJ1-3; D remains unclear. V lost 1 base and J 4 bases, leaving 8 bases between the germline ends. The CDR3 covers 14 residues. Germline CDR1 LNHNV, CDR2 YYDKDF (reference sequence). CDR3 nucleotides: TGTGCCACCAGCAGAGGAGTGGGGGGAAACACCATATATTTT. It encodes CATSRGVGGNTIYF. The full variable domain, completed using reference TRBV15 and TRBJ1-3, is DAMVIQNPRYQVTQFGKPVTLSCSQTLNHNVMYWYQQKSSQAPKLLFHYYDKDFNNEADTPDNFQSRRPNTSFCFLDIRSPGLGDTAMYLCATSRGVGGNTIYFGEGSWLTVV.

V gene TRBV7-8 combines with J gene TRBJ2-7, with D tentatively TRBD1 (6 bases). CDR3 length: 15 residues. Trimming cost V 5 bases and J 2 bases, with 16 bases left between them. Germline CDR1 reads SGHVS; CDR2 reads FQNEAQ. The CDR3 DNA is TGTGCCAGCAGCCTCGGGACACCGATGACCTACGAGCAGTACTTC. Protein: CASSLGTPMTYEQYF.

This clone was counted between two and nine times. The CDR3 protein is CASSLGQTGSPLHF. The CDR3 region has the DNA TGTGCCAGCAGTTTAGGACAGACGGGTTCACCCCTCCACTTT. The J gene is TRBJ1-6, the V gene TRBV27, with a weak D call TRBD1 (6 bases). Germline values: CDR1 MNHEY, CDR2 SMNVEV (reference sequence). Trimming stripped 2 bases from V and 9 bases from J, with 11 bases between. There are 14 residues in the CDR3.

This chain joins TRBV29-1 and TRBJ2-1, with a weak D call TRBD1 (6 bases). Between the trimmed V and J ends, which lost 5 bases and 2 bases, there was a span of 16 bases. The CDR3 is made up of 15 amino acids. Germline V gives CDR1 SQVTM, CDR2 ANQGSEA. CDR3 loop: CSVRLPTGPYNEQFF. The CDR3 nucleotides are TGCAGCGTTCGCCTCCCCACAGGGCCCTACAATGAGCAGTTCTTC.

The J gene is TRBJ2-7, the V gene TRBV30; TRBD1 agrees at 7 bases. Germline CDR1 and CDR2: GTSNPN and SVGIG (reference sequence). This CDR3 has 13 amino acids. The ends lost 1 base at V and 12 bases at J; junction bases unmatched: 12. In DNA, the CDR3 is TGTGCCTGGAGTGGGGGCTCTGACAGGGAGAGGTACTTC. It translates to CAWSGGSDRERYF.

This clone showed up just a few times. This chain connects TRBV13 to TRBJ1-1; D gene ambiguous. This CDR3 is built from 12 residues. The germline V and J ends were trimmed by 5 bases and 1 base, with 5 bases remaining between them. Germline V gives CDR1 PRHDT, CDR2 FYEKMQ (reference sequence). The CDR3 region has the DNA TGTGCCAGCAGCCAATCGAACACTGAAGCTTTCTTT. Its protein is CASSQSNTEAFF.

This chain connects TRBV21-1 to TRBJ2-7; the table gives TRBD1 as D, unverified against the DNA. TRBV21-1 is annotated as a pseudogene. CDR3 length: 20 amino acids. The chain's CDR3 is CASSKRSVPGDRGLWYEQYF. CDR3 sequence (DNA): TGTGCCAGCAGCAAACGTTCGGTTCCTGGGGACAGGGGGCTTTGGTACGAGCAGTACTTC.